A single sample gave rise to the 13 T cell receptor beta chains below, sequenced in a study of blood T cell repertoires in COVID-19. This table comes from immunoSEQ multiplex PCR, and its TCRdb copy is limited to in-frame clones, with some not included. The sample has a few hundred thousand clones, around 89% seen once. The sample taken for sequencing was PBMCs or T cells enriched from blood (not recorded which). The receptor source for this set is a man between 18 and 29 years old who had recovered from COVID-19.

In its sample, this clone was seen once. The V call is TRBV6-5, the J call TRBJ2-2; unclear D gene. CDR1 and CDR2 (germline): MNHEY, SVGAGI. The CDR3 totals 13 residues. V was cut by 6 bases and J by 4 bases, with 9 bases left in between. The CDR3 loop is CASSTALTGELFF. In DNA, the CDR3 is TGTGCCAGCAGCACTGCCCTCACCGGGGAGCTGTTTTTT.

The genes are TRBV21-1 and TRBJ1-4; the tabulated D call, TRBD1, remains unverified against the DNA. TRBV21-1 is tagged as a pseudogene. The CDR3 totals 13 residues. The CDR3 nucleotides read TGTGCCAGCAGCAAAGACAGGGACGAAAAACTGTTTTTT. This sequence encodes CASSKDRDEKLFF.

As DNA, the CDR3 is TGTGCCAGCAGATCTCCGGGACAGGGGTACACCGGGGAGCTGTTTTTT. It translates to CASRSPGQGYTGELFF. V and J are TRBV28 and TRBJ2-2, with 10 bases matching TRBD1. Germline CDR1 MDHEN, CDR2 SYDVKM. The V segment lost 6 bases and the J segment 3 bases; nucleotides outside the gene matches: 7. The CDR3 runs 16 residues.

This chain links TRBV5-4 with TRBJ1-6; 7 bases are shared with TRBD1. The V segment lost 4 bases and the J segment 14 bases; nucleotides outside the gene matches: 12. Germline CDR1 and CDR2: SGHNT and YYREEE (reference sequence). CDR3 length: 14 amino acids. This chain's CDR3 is CASSPGTAMGTLHF. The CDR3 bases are TGTGCCAGCAGCCCCGGGACAGCCATGGGCACCCTCCACTTT.

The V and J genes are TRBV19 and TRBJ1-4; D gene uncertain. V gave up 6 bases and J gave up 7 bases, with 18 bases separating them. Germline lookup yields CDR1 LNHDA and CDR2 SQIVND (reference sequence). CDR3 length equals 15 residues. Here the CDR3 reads CASSPLTGGSEKLFF. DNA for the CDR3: TGTGCCAGTAGCCCTTTAACGGGAGGGAGTGAAAAACTGTTTTTT. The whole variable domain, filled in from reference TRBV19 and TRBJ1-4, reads DGGITQSPKYLFRKEGQNVTLSCEQNLNHDAMYWYRQDPGQGLRLIYYSQIVNDFQKGDIAEGYSVSREKKESFPLTVTSAQKNPTAFYLCASSPLTGGSEKLFFGSGTQLSVL.

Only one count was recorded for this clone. Here the CDR3 reads CASSVGGLGEKLFF. CDR3 DNA: TGTGCCAGCAGCGTCGGAGGACTGGGAGAAAAACTGTTTTTT. The J gene is TRBJ1-4, the V gene TRBV9; D unclear. V lost 2 bases to trimming and J lost 8 bases, with 13 bases between them. CDR3 length equals 14 residues. Germline V gene lookup returns CDR1 SGDLS and CDR2 YYNGEE.

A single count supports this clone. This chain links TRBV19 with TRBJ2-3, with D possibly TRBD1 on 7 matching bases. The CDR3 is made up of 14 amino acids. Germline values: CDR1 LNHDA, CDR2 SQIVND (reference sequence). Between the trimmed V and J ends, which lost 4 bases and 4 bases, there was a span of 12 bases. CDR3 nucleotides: TGTGCCAGTAGTACCCAGGGGGGCGCAGATACGCAGTATTTT. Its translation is CASSTQGGADTQYF.

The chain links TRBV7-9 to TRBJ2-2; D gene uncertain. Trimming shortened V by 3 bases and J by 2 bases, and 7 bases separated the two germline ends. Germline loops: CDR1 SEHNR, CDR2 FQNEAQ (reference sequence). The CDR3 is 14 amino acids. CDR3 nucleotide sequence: TGTGCCAGCAGCTTGGCAACAAACACCGGGGAGCTGTTTTTT. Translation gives CASSLATNTGELFF.

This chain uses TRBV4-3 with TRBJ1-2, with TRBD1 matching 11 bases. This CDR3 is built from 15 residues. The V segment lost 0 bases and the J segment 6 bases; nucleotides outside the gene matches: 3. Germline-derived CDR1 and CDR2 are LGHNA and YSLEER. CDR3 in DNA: TGCGCCAGCAGCCAAGAGTCGGGACAGGGGGATGGCTACACCTTC. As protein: CASSQESGQGDGYTF.

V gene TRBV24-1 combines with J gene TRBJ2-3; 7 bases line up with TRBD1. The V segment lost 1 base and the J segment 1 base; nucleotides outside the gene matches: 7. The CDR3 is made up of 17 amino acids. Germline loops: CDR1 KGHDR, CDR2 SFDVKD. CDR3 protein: CATSDFERQGRTDTQYF. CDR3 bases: TGTGCCACCAGTGATTTTGAACGACAGGGACGCACAGATACGCAGTATTTT.

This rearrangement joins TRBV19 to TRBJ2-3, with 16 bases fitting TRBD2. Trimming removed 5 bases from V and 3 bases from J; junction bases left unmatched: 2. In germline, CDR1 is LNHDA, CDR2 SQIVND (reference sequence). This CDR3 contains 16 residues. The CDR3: CASSAGLAGGTDTQYF. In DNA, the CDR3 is TGTGCCAGTAGTGCGGGACTAGCGGGAGGGACAGATACGCAGTATTTT.

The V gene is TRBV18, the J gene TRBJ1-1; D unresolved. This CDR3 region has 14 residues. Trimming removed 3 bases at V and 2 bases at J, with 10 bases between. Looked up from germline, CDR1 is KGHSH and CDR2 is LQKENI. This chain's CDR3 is CASSPQVKNTEAFF. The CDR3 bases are TGTGCCAGCTCACCGCAGGTGAAAAACACTGAAGCTTTCTTT.

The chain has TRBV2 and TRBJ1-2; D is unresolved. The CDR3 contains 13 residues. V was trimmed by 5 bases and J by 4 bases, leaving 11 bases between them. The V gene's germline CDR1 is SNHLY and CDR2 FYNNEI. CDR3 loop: CASSYTVSYGYTF. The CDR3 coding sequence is TGTGCCAGCAGTTACACAGTTAGCTATGGCTACACCTTC.